This entry lists 5 T cell receptor beta chains sequenced from one sample in a study of blood T cell repertoires in COVID-19. Profiled with immunoSEQ multiplex PCR; TCRdb holds only in-frame clones, not every one. The sample contains roughly 110,000 clones, around 85% of which appear only once. Sequencing used peripheral blood. The receptors were gathered from a woman aged 55 to 70 with COVID-19, enrolled during active disease.

This chain joins TRBV25-1 and TRBJ2-1; tentative D call: TRBD2 (5 bases). Trimming removed 0 bases at V and 5 bases at J, with 11 bases between. Looked up from germline, CDR1 is MGHDK and CDR2 is SYGVNS. The CDR3 totals 15 residues. CDR3 protein: CASSEYGGRNNEQFF. In nucleotides, the CDR3 is TGTGCCAGCAGTGAATACGGAGGTAGGAACAATGAGCAGTTCTTC.

J is TRBJ2-3 and V is TRBV5-4; D may be TRBD1 (5 bases). Germline loops: CDR1 SGHNT, CDR2 YYREEE (reference sequence). V lost 0 bases and J 3 bases, leaving 8 bases between the germline ends. CDR3 length: 14 amino acids. The CDR3 loop is CASSLDAGTDTQYF. The CDR3 DNA reads TGTGCCAGCAGCTTGGATGCAGGGACAGATACGCAGTATTTT. Full variable domain (remainder filled in from reference TRBV5-4 and TRBJ2-3): ETGVTQSPTHLIKTRGQQVTLRCSSQSGHNTVSWYQQALGQGPQFIFQYYREEENGRGNFPPRFSGLQFPNYSSELNVNALELDDSALYLCASSLDAGTDTQYFGPGTRLTVL.

This chain joins TRBV4-1 and TRBJ2-1; 10 nucleotides agree with TRBD1. Germline V gene sequence: CDR1 MGHRA, CDR2 YSYEKL. The junction had 10 bases not matched to a gene; V was cut back by 3 bases and J by 5 bases. The CDR3 length is 17 residues. The CDR3 sequence is CASSHRGQGRGDNEQFF. Written as DNA, the CDR3 is TGCGCCAGCAGCCACAGGGGACAGGGGCGCGGAGACAATGAGCAGTTCTTC.

As DNA, the CDR3 is TGCGCCAGCAGTGAATGGACAGGGGGCAATCAGCCCCAGCATTTT. Translated, it gives CASSEWTGGNQPQHF. The rearrangement uses TRBV10-1 and TRBJ1-5, with TRBD1 identical over 9 bases. Germline lookup yields CDR1 WNHNN and CDR2 SYGVQD (reference sequence). Trimming cost V 3 bases and J 2 bases; bases outside gene matches: 2. The CDR3 sequence is 15 residues long.

The chain links TRBV5-1 to TRBJ2-3; D unresolved. The V gene's germline CDR1 is SGHRS and CDR2 YFSETQ. Trimming removed 0 bases at V and 2 bases at J, with 7 bases between. The CDR3 consists of 14 residues. CDR3 nucleotide sequence: TGCGCCAGCAGCTTGGGTGCGGACACAGATACGCAGTATTTT. It is translated as CASSLGADTDTQYF. The full variable domain, rest sourced from reference TRBV5-1 and TRBJ2-3, is KAGVTQTPRYLIKTRGQQVTLSCSPISGHRSVSWYQQTPGQGLQFLFEYFSETQRNKGNFPGRFSGRQFSNSRSEMNVSTLELGDSALYLCASSLGADTDTQYFGPGTRLTVL.